This T cell receptor (beta chain) stems from a study of beta chain features in type 1 diabetes. Findings of the study overall: The naive, central memory and Treg TCRB repertoires showed an apparent similarity that was greater among patients than among healthy donors. Type 1 diabetes patients showed a moderate but significant shortening of TCRB CDR3s in all four CD4+ subsets. Insertion counts at VDJ junctions were lower in type 1 diabetes patients, who also showed more deletions there.

Blood was collected once per donor into heparin, averaging roughly 0.12 L. For this clone: The antigen is undetermined.

The germline gives CDR1 SGHNT, CDR2 YYREEE (reference sequence). V lost 3 bases and J lost 1; bases outside the gene matches: 10. The CDR3 has 17 residues. The sequenced template was cDNA made from the entire isolated RNA. Sequencing was performed with immunoSEQ multiplex PCR; in TCRdb, only in-frame clones are kept and a portion is missing. The profile covers hundreds of thousands of clones, with about 32% appearing a single time and around 0.065% taken by the ten largest. Sample: naive CD4+ T cells from blood. This clonotype was sampled from a young man in good health. The chain recombines TRBV5-4 with TRBJ2-4; 7 bases line up with TRBD1. The CDR3 nucleotides read TGTGCCAGCAGCTCCTCGACAGGGCCCCGGGCCAAAAACATTCAGTACTTC. Translated: CASSSSTGPRAKNIQYF.